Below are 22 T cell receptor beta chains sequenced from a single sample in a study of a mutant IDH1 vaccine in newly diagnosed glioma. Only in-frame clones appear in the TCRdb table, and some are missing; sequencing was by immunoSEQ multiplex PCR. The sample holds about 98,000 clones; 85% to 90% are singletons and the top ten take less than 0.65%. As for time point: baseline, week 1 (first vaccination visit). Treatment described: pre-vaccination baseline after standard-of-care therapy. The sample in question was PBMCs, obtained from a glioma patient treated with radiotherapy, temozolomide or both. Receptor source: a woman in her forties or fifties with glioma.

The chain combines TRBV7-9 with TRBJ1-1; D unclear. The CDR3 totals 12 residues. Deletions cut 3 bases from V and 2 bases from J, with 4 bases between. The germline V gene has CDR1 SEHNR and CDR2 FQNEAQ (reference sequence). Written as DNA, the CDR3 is TGTGCCAGCAGCTTTACTAACACTGAAGCTTTCTTT. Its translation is CASSFTNTEAFF.

The CDR3 loop is CASSLQPSPSYEQYF. Here the CDR3 DNA reads TGTGCCAGCAGCTTACAGCCCTCCCCCTCCTACGAGCAGTACTTC. The V gene is TRBV11-2, the J gene TRBJ2-7, with D unclear. This CDR3 region has 15 residues. V lost 2 bases to trimming and J lost 0 bases, with 11 bases between them. CDR1 and CDR2 (germline): SGHAT, FQNNGV.

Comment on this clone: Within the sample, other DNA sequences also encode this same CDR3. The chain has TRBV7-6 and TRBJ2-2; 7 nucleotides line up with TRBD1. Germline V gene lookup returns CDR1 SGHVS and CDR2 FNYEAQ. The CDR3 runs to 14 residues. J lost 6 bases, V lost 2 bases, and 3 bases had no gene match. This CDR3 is CASSLTGVAGELFF. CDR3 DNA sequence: TGTGCCAGCAGCTTAACAGGGGTTGCCGGGGAGCTGTTTTTT.

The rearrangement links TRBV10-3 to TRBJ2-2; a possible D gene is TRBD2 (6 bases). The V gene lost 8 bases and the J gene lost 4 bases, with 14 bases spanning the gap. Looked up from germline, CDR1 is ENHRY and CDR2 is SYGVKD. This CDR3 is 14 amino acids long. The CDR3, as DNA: TGTGCCATCTCCACGGGAGAGGTCACCGGGGAGCTGTTTTTT. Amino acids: CAISTGEVTGELFF.

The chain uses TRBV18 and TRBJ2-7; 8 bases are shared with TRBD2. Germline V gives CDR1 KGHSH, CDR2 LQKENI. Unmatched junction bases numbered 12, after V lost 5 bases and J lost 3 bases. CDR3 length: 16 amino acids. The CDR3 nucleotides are TGTGCCAGCTCAAGTGCGGGGGGTCCGGGGCGCTACGAGCAGTACTTC. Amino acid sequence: CASSSAGGPGRYEQYF. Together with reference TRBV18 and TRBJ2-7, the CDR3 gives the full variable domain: NAGVMQNPRHLVRRRGQEARLRCSPMKGHSHVYWYRQLPEEGLKFMVYLQKENIIDESGMPKERFSAEFPKEGPSILRIQQVVRGDSAAYFCASSSAGGPGRYEQYFGPGTRLTVT.

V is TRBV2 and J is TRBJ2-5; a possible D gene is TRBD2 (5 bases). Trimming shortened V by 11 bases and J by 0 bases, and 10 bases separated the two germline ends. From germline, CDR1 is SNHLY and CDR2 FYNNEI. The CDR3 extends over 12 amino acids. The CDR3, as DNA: TGTGCCGGGAGCCCGTACCAAGAGACCCAGTACTTC. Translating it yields CAGSPYQETQYF.

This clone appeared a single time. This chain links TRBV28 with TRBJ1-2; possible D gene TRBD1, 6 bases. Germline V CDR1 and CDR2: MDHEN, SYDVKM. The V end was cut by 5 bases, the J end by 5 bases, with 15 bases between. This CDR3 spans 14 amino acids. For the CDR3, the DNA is TGTGCCAGCAGTCCACAGGGTTTTAGGTATGGCTACACCTTC. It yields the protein CASSPQGFRYGYTF.

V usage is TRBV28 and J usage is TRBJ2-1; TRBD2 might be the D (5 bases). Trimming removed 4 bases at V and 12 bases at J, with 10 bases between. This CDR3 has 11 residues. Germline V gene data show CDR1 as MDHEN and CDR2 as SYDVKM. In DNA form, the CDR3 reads TGTGCCAGCAGTTCGGGAATTCGGCAGTTCTTC. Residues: CASSSGIRQFF. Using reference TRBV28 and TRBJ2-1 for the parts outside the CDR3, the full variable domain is DVKVTQSSRYLVKRTGEKVFLECVQDMDHENMFWYRQDPGLGLRLIYFSYDVKMKEKGDIPEGYSVSREKKERFSLILESASTNQTSMYLCASSSGIRQFFGPGTRLTVL.

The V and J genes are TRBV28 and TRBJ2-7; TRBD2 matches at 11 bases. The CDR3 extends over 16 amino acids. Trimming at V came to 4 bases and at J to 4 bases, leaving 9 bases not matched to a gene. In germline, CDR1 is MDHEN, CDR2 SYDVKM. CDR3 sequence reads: CASSSLTSGSLYEQYF. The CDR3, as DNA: TGTGCCAGCAGTTCCCTCACTAGCGGGAGTTTGTACGAGCAGTACTTC.

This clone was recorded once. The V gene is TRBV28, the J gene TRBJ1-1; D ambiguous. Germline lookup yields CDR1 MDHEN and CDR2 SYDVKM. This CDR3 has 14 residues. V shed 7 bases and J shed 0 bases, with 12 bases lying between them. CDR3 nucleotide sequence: TGTGCCAGCAACGGGATCTACATGAACACTGAAGCTTTCTTT. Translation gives CASNGIYMNTEAFF.

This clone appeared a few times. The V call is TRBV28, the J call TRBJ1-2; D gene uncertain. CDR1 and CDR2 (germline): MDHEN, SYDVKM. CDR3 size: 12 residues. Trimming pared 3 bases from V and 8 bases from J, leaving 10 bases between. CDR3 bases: TGTGCCAGCAGTTTCGGGGTGGACGGCTACACCTTC. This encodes CASSFGVDGYTF.

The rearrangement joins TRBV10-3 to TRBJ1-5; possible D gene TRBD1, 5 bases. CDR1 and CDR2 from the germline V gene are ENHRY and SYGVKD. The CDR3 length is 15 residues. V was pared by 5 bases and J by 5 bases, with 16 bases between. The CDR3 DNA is TGTGCCATCAGTCCCGGGGTGGGGGAGGATCAGCCCCAGCATTTT. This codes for CAISPGVGEDQPQHF.

The CDR3, as DNA: TGTGCCAGCAGCTCTCCGGGACTAGCCGTTACGAGCTCCTACAATGAGCAGTTCTTC. Its protein product is CASSSPGLAVTSSYNEQFF. The chain joins TRBV5-6 to TRBJ2-1; TRBD2 matches at 9 bases. CDR1 is SGHDT and CDR2 is YYEEEE in the germline V gene. The CDR3 contains 19 residues. Losses at the gene ends were 3 bases for V and 0 bases for J; bases not matched to a gene: 13.

CDR3 nucleotide sequence: TGTGCCAGCAGCCGCGGGGCGGAGACCTACAATGAGCAGTTCTTC. It codes for CASSRGAETYNEQFF. This chain connects TRBV5-4 to TRBJ2-1; a weak D match, TRBD2 (6 bases). Germline V gene sequence: CDR1 SGHNT, CDR2 YYREEE (reference sequence). V was shortened by 4 bases and J by 2 bases, with 13 bases between the two germline ends. This CDR3 region has 15 residues.

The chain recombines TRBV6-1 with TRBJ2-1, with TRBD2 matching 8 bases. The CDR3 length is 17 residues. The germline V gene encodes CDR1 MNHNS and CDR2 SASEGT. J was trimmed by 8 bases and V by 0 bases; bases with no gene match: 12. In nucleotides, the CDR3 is TGTGCCAGCAGTGAAGCGAATCATAAGCGGGAGTTCGATGAGCAGTTCTTC. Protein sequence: CASSEANHKREFDEQFF.

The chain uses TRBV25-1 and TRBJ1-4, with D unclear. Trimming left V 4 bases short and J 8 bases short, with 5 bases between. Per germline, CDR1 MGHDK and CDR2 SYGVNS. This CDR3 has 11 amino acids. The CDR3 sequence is CASSVGEKLFF. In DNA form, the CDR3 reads TGTGCCAGCAGTGTTGGAGAAAAACTGTTTTTT.

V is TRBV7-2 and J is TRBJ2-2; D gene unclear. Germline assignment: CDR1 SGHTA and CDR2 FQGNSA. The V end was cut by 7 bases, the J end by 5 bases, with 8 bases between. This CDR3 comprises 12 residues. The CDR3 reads CASTERTGELFF. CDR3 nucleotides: TGTGCCAGCACCGAGAGGACCGGGGAGCTGTTTTTT.

CDR3 protein: CASSASGGPGEQFF. CDR3 DNA: TGTGCCAGCAGTGCGTCGGGAGGGCCGGGTGAGCAGTTCTTC. The chain joins TRBV2 to TRBJ2-1; TRBD2 matches 8 bases. CDR3 length: 14 residues. Trimming took 4 bases from V and 9 from J; bases not matched to a gene: 8. Germline V gene data show CDR1 as SNHLY and CDR2 as FYNNEI.

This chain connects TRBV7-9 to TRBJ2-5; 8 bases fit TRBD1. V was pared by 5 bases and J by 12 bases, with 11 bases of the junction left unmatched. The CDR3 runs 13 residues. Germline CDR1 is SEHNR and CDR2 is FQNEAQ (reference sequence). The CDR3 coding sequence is TGTGCCAGCAGCGCATCGACAGGGGCCGAGAAGTACTTC. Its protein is CASSASTGAEKYF. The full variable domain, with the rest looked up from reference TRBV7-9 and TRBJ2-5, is DTGVSQNPRHKITKRGQNVTFRCDPISEHNRLYWYRQTLGQGPEFLTYFQNEAQLEKSRLLSDRFSAERPKGSFSTLEIQRTEQGDSAMYLCASSASTGAEKYFGPGTRLLVL.

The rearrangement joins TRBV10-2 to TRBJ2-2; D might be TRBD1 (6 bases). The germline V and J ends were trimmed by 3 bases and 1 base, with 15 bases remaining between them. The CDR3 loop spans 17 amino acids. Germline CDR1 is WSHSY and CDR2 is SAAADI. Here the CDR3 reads CASSEGDTHLNTGELFF. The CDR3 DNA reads TGCGCCAGCAGTGAAGGGGACACACACTTGAACACCGGGGAGCTGTTTTTT.

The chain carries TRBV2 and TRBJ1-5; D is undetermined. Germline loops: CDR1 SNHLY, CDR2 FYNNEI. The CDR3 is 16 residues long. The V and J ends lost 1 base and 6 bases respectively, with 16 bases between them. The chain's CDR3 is CASSEEARYIPQPQHF. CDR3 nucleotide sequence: TGTGCCAGCAGTGAAGAGGCCAGATACATTCCTCAGCCCCAGCATTTT.

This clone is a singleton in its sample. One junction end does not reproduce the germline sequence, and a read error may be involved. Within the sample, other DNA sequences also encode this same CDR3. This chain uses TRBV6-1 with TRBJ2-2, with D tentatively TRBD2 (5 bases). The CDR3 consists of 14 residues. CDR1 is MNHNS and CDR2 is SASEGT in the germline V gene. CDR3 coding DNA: TGTGCCAGCAGGGAAGCGGAGAACACCGGGGAGCTGTTTTTT. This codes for CASREAENTGELFF.